This T cell receptor (beta chain) was recorded in a study of T cells in Graves' hyperthyroidism and ophthalmopathy. From RNA transcripts, TCR beta CDR3 regions were amplified. Initially, a first-round RT-PCR of the TCR CDR3 employed the HTBI primer set. TCRdb reanalysed the multiplex PCR reads using MiXCR and keeps one entry per CDR3 protein. The repertoire holds fewer than 700,000 distinct CDR3 sequences, 17% seen once, with roughly a sixth in the top ten. Extraction of PBMCs used more than 8.5 ml of fresh peripheral blood. Study-level results: Using 13 V-J features, a model discriminated ophthalmopathy from stable hyperthyroidism. Ophthalmopathy prediction by the model preceded onset by a median about 6 months.

CDR3 length: 15 residues. Unmatched junction bases numbered 6, after V lost 3 bases and J lost 0 bases. Germline V lookup: CDR1 SQVTM, CDR2 ANQGSEA. The sample holds a few counts of this clonotype. What it binds is not known. Source material: blood. The chain uses TRBV29-1 and TRBJ1-2, with 8 bases that match TRBD1. The TCR was taken from a woman aged 18-30 years with Graves' ophthalmopathy. The CDR3 DNA sequence: TGCAGCGTTGACCGAACAGGGGGAGCTAACTATGGCTACACCTTC. Translated: CSVDRTGGANYGYTF.